The 8 T cell receptor beta chains below all came from one sample that was sequenced in a study of blood T cell repertoires in COVID-19. TCRdb's table, derived via immunoSEQ multiplex PCR, lists solely in-frame clones and lacks some. The table has some 80,000 clones, roughly 80% seen once. What was sequenced was peripheral blood. The source is a woman aged 70 to 79 with acute or convalescent COVID-19.

The chain recombines TRBV6-6 with TRBJ1-2; D might be TRBD1 (6 bases). Germline CDR1 and CDR2: MNHNY and SVGAGI (reference sequence). Trimming removed 6 bases at V and 8 bases at J, with 19 bases between. There are 14 residues in the CDR3. For the CDR3, the DNA is TGTGCCAGCAGCCCACCGGGACACTCGGGAGGCTACACCTTC. It translates to CASSPPGHSGGYTF.

This chain links TRBV10-3 with TRBJ2-1; TRBD2 might be the D (6 bases). Trimming stripped 7 bases from V and 3 bases from J, with 10 bases between. Germline CDR1 is ENHRY and CDR2 is SYGVKD. The CDR3 totals 13 residues. CDR3 coding DNA: TGTGCCATCACCTCGACTAGCTACAATGAGCAGTTCTTC. As protein: CAITSTSYNEQFF.

About this clone itself: Germline and junction disagree at one end, which may indicate a read error. This chain joins TRBV7-2 and TRBJ2-5; possibly TRBD2 for D (6 bases). The CDR3 length is 11 residues. Germline V gives CDR1 SGHTA, CDR2 FQGNSA. The CDR3: CASSSRLVWDF. The CDR3 coding sequence is TGTGCCAGCAGCTCAAGACTAGTTTGGGACTTC.

The chain combines TRBV2 with TRBJ2-7; 11 bases map to TRBD2. The junction had 0 bases not matched to a gene; V was cut back by 6 bases and J by 5 bases. CDR3 length: 12 amino acids. Germline values: CDR1 SNHLY, CDR2 FYNNEI. The CDR3 DNA is TGTGCCAGCAGACTAGCGGGAGACGAGCAGTACTTC. Translating it yields CASRLAGDEQYF.

The genes are TRBV29-1 and TRBJ2-7; TRBD1 matches 11 bases. The CDR3 contains 15 residues. Unmatched junction bases numbered 10, after V lost 5 bases and J lost 4 bases. CDR1 is SQVTM and CDR2 is ANQGSEA in the germline V gene. In DNA form, the CDR3 reads TGCAGCGTTTTGACCCCGGGACAGGGGGTTTACGAGCAGTACTTC. As protein: CSVLTPGQGVYEQYF.

This chain connects TRBV10-1 to TRBJ2-3, with 10 bases lining up with TRBD1. This CDR3 contains 17 residues. Germline CDR1 and CDR2: WNHNN and SYGVQD (reference sequence). Trimming at V came to 3 bases and at J to 2 bases, leaving 8 bases not matched to a gene. The CDR3 bases are TGCGCCAGCAGTGATCCTCGGACAGGGGGTAACACAGATACGCAGTATTTT. Protein sequence: CASSDPRTGGNTDTQYF.

The rearrangement uses TRBV20-1 and TRBJ1-2; the D is unclear. CDR1 is DFQATT and CDR2 is SNEGSKA in the germline V gene (reference sequence). There are 11 residues in the CDR3. V lost 3 bases to trimming and J lost 7 bases, with 9 bases between them. CDR3 sequence reads: CSARFEGGYTF. CDR3 nucleotide sequence: TGCAGTGCTAGGTTTGAGGGTGGCTACACCTTC.

This clone was observed a few times. The J gene is TRBJ1-5, the V gene TRBV19; D gene ambiguous. V gave up 5 bases and J gave up 8 bases, with 13 bases separating them. The CDR3 consists of 13 residues. The germline V gene has CDR1 LNHDA and CDR2 SQIVND (reference sequence). CDR3 nucleotides: TGTGCCAGTAGTTCCCGCCCCGGGGAGCCCCAGCATTTT. The encoded protein is CASSSRPGEPQHF.